What follows are 12 T cell receptor beta chains derived from one specimen sequenced in a study of blood T cells in healthy people across ages. With a J-beta primer mix and a sample-barcoded 5' primer, a second PCR ran 7 to 11 cycles. MiXCR, run by TCRdb on the 5' RACE reads, gives a single entry per CDR3 protein. Of hundreds of thousands of distinct CDR3 sequences listed, about three fifths are singletons. The sample comprised blood. The receptors stem from a young man in good health.

The chain has TRBV20-1 and TRBJ1-2; D unresolved. The V and J ends lost 7 bases and 0 bases respectively, with 18 bases between them. CDR3 length: 15 amino acids. Looked up from germline, CDR1 is DFQATT and CDR2 is SNEGSKA (reference sequence). Here the CDR3 DNA reads TGCAGTGAGGCGGCGGAGTCCCGGGCTAACTATGGCTACACCTTC. Residues: CSEAAESRANYGYTF.

CDR3 coding DNA: TGCAGTGCTAGTAAAGTCGACGGCTACACCTTC. This translates into CSASKVDGYTF. This chain uses TRBV20-1 with TRBJ1-2; D is uncertain. CDR1 and CDR2 from the germline V gene are DFQATT and SNEGSKA (reference sequence). There are 11 residues in the CDR3. V was shortened by 3 bases and J by 8 bases, with 10 bases between the two germline ends.

There are a few counts of this clonotype. The chain employs TRBV5-5 and TRBJ1-2; D is uncertain. CDR3 size: 13 residues. Trimming removed 4 bases from V and 3 bases from J, with 10 bases in between. Per germline, CDR1 SGHKS and CDR2 YYEKEE (reference sequence). The CDR3 region has the DNA TGTGCCAGCAGCCCCCTGTGGGACTATGGCTACACCTTC. Its protein product is CASSPLWDYGYTF.

This clonotype turned up a few times. The chain joins TRBV29-1 to TRBJ2-5; D is perhaps TRBD2 (5 bases). The ends were cut back, 6 bases at V and 1 base at J, with 9 bases in the middle. The CDR3 covers 12 residues. CDR1 and CDR2 (germline): SQVTM, ANQGSEA. The CDR3 reads CSVRVPQETQYF. The CDR3 region has the DNA TGCAGCGTGCGGGTCCCCCAAGAGACCCAGTACTTC.

This clonotype was seen more than once but under ten times. The V and J genes are TRBV7-9 and TRBJ1-2; the D gene is possibly TRBD1 (6 bases). This CDR3 contains 12 residues. The germline V gene has CDR1 SEHNR and CDR2 FQNEAQ (reference sequence). V lost 7 bases to trimming and J lost 6 bases, with 12 bases between them. The CDR3 loop is CASTGTWDGYTF. The CDR3 bases are TGTGCCAGCACGGGGACATGGGATGGCTACACCTTC.

This sequence joins TRBV6-5 and TRBJ2-5, with D maybe TRBD2 (6 bases). The DNA end is a closer match to TRBJ2-7, so the J assignment may be wrong. The CDR3 loop spans 16 amino acids. The germline gives CDR1 MNHEY, CDR2 SVGAGI. As DNA, the CDR3 is TGTGCCAGCAGTTATTCGGACGGGACTGTCACGTACGAGCAGTACTTC. Translating gives CASSYSDGTVTYEQYF.

This chain connects TRBV4-1 to TRBJ2-3; 7 positions agree with TRBD2. The CDR3 is made up of 15 amino acids. V lost 4 bases to trimming and J lost 2 bases; unmatched junction nucleotides: 6. Germline-derived CDR1 and CDR2 are MGHRA and YSYEKL. The CDR3 loop reads CASSPISGATDTQYF. The CDR3 coding sequence is TGCGCCAGCAGCCCCATAAGCGGGGCCACAGATACGCAGTATTTT.

The chain is built from TRBV12-3 or TRBV12-4 and TRBJ1-5; 8 bases are shared with TRBD1. The CDR3 is 15 amino acids. The J segment lost 5 bases and the V segment lost 5 bases, leaving 8 bases of the junction unmatched. The CDR3 region is CASSLNQGAYQPQHF. CDR3 in DNA: TGTGCCAGCAGTCTAAACCAGGGGGCCTATCAGCCCCAGCATTTT.

The sample holds a few counts of this clonotype. The CDR3 DNA is TGTGCCAGCAGGGGTCAGGGGACCCTACGCTCTTATGGCTACACCTTC. Amino acids: CASRGQGTLRSYGYTF. The rearrangement uses TRBV12-3 or TRBV12-4 and TRBJ1-2; possible D gene TRBD1, 6 bases. Deletions cut 6 bases from V and 5 bases from J, with 22 bases between. The CDR3 has 16 residues.

This clonotype was detected only a few times. The chain recombines TRBV20-1 with TRBJ1-2; D is perhaps TRBD1 (5 bases). The V end was cut by 4 bases, the J end by 9 bases, with 15 bases between. The CDR3 runs to 12 residues. Germline V CDR1 and CDR2: DFQATT, SNEGSKA (reference sequence). CDR3 nucleotide sequence: TGCAGTGCTACCCCCGGGGAGGGGAGCTACACCTTC. Amino acid sequence: CSATPGEGSYTF.

This sequence joins TRBV27 and TRBJ1-5; D perhaps matches TRBD1 (5 bases). Germline assignment: CDR1 MNHEY and CDR2 SMNVEV (reference sequence). V was shortened by 5 bases and J by 4 bases, with 9 bases between the two germline ends. CDR3 length equals 13 residues. The CDR3 reads CASSTGDNQPQHF. DNA for the CDR3: TGTGCCAGCAGTACGGGGGATAATCAGCCCCAGCATTTT.

The rearrangement links TRBV9 to TRBJ2-2; TRBD1 agrees at 8 bases. CDR3 length: 18 amino acids. Germline values: CDR1 SGDLS, CDR2 YYNGEE. V shed 4 bases, J shed 4 bases, and the junction held 15 bases outside the gene matches. CDR3 DNA: TGTGCCAGCAGCCCGCGGTCAAGGCAGGGGGCACTCACCGGGGAGCTGTTTTTT. It is translated as CASSPRSRQGALTGELFF.